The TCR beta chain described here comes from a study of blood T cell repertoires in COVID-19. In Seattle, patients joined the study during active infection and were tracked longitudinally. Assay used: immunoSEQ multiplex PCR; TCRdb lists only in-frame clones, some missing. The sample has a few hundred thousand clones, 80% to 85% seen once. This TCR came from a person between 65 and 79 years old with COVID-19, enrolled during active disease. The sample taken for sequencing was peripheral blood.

The CDR3 protein is CASSPSGQWGTEAFF. The CDR3 region has the DNA TGTGCCAGCAGCCCCTCGGGACAGTGGGGAACTGAAGCTTTCTTT. The chain joins TRBV7-3 to TRBJ1-1; 7 bases match TRBD1. CDR3 length equals 15 residues. The germline gives CDR1 SGHTA, CDR2 FQGTGA. Losses at the gene ends were 5 bases for V and 5 bases for J; bases not matched to a gene: 11.